Included here is one TCR beta chain sequence, with context. The antigen remains unidentified. This sample was taken from a study of T-cell reconstitution after alpha-beta-depleted transplantation in children. Germline CDR1 is SGHRS and CDR2 is YFSETQ. The length of the CDR3 is 13 residues. V was clipped by 0 bases and J by 5 bases, with 8 bases between them. Notes on the study in general: When one year had passed after transplant, most T-cell counts and diversity came from newly produced T cells. The origin of alpha-beta T cells about two months after transplant was reportedly several hundred expanded graft clones.

A library of TCRbeta sequences, prepared with unique molecular identifiers, was generated. TCRdb ran MiXCR on the PCR reads and lists one entry per CDR3 protein. The sample records approximately 500,000 distinct CDR3 sequences, 27% being singletons. The gene calls are TRBV5-1 and TRBJ2-5; no definite D call. The sequencing used PBMCs, collected before TCRalphabeta/CD19-depleted stem cell transplant. This receptor was identified in a boy in the first two years of life with Wiskott-Aldrich syndrome, due to receive a stem cell transplant. The CDR3 DNA reads TGCGCCAGCAGCTTGGTCCCCCTGGAGACCCAGTACTTC. This sequence encodes CASSLVPLETQYF.